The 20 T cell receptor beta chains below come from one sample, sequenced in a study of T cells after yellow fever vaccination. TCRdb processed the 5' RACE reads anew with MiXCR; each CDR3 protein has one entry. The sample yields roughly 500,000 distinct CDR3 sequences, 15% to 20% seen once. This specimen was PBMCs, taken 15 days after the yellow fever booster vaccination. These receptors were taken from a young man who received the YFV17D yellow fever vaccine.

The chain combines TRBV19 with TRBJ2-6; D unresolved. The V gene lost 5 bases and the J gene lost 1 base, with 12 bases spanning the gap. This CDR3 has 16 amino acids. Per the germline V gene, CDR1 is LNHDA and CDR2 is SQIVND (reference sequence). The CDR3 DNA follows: TGTGCCAGTAGTGCCACCCTGGTATCTGGGGCCAACGTCCTGACTTTC. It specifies CASSATLVSGANVLTF.

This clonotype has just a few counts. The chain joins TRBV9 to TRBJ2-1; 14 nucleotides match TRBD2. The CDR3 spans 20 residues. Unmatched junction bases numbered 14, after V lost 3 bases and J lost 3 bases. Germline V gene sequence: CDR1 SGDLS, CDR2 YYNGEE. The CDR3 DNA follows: TGTGCCAGCAGCGCGTTCCCGGGACTAGCGGGAGAGGGGAGCTACAATGAGCAGTTCTTC. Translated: CASSAFPGLAGEGSYNEQFF.

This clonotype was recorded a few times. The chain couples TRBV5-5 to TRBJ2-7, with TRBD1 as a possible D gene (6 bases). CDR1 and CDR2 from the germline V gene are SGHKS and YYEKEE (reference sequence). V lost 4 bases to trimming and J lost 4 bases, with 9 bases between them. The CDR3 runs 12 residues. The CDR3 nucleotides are TGTGCCAGCAGCGTGGGGGCTTACGAGCAGTACTTC. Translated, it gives CASSVGAYEQYF. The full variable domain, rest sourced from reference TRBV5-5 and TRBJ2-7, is DAGVTQSPTHLIKTRGQQVTLRCSPISGHKSVSWYQQVLGQGPQFIFQYYEKEERGRGNFPDRFSARQFPNYSSELNVNALLLGDSALYLCASSVGAYEQYFGPGTRLTVT.

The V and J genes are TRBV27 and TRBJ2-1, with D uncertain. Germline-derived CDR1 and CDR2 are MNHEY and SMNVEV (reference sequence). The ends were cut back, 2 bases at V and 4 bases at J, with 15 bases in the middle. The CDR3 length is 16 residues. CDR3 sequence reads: CASSLSSSSSYNEQFF. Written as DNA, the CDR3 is TGTGCCAGCAGTTTAAGCAGTTCGTCGTCTTACAATGAGCAGTTCTTC.

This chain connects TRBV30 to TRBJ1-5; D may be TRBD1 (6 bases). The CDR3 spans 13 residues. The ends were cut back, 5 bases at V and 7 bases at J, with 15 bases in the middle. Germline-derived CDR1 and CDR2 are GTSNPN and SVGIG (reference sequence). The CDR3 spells CAWGWGGGQPQHF. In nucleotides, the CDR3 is TGTGCCTGGGGTTGGGGGGGCGGGCAGCCCCAGCATTTT.

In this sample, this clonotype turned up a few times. CDR3: CASSLGSSGLQETQYF. The DNA for the CDR3 is TGCGCCAGCAGCTTGGGGTCTAGCGGACTTCAAGAGACCCAGTACTTC. The chain employs TRBV5-1 and TRBJ2-5, with TRBD2 identical over 7 bases. V shed 0 bases, J shed 2 bases, and the junction held 7 bases outside the gene matches. Germline CDR1 reads SGHRS; CDR2 reads YFSETQ. This CDR3 comprises 16 residues.

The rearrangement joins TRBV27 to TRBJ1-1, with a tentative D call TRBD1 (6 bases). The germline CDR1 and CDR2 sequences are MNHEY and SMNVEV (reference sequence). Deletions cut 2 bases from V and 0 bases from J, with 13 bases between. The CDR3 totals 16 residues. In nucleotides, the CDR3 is TGTGCCAGCAGTTTAAGGGGGACGGGTATGAACACTGAAGCTTTCTTT. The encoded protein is CASSLRGTGMNTEAFF.

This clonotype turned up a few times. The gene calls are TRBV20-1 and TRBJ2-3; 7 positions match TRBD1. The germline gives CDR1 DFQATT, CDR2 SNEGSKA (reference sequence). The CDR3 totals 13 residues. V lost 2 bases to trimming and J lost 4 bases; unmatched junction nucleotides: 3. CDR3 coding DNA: TGCAGTGCTAGAAGACAGGGAGCAGATACGCAGTATTTT. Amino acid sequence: CSARRQGADTQYF.

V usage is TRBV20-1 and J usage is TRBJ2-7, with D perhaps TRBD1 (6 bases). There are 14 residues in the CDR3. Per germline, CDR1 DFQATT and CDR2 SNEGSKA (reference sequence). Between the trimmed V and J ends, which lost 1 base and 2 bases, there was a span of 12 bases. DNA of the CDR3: TGCAGTGCTAGAGGGGCGGCAGGGGCCTACGAGCAGTACTTC. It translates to CSARGAAGAYEQYF.

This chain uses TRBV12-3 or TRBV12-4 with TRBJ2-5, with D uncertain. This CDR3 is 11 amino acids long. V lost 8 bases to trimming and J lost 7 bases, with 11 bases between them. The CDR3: CASATPRTQYF. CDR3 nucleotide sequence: TGTGCCAGCGCTACACCCCGGACCCAGTACTTC.

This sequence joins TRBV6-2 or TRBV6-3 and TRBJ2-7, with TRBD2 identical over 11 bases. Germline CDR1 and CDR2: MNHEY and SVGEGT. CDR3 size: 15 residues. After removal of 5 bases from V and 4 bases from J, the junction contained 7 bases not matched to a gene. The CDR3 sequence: CASSHPTSGRYEQYF. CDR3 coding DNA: TGTGCCAGCAGTCATCCTACTAGCGGGAGATACGAGCAGTACTTC.

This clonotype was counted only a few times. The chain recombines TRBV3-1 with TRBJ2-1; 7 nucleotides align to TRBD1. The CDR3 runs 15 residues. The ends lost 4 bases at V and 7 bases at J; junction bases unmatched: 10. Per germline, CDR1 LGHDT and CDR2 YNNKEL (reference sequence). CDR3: CASSLRTGFSNEQFF. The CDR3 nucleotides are TGTGCCAGCAGCCTTAGGACAGGTTTTTCGAATGAGCAGTTCTTC.

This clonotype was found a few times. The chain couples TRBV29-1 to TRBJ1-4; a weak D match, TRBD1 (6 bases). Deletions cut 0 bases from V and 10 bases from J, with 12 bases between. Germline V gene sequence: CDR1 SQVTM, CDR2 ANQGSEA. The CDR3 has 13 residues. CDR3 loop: CSVEDEGGRKLFF. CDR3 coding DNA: TGCAGCGTTGAAGATGAGGGGGGACGAAAACTGTTTTTT.

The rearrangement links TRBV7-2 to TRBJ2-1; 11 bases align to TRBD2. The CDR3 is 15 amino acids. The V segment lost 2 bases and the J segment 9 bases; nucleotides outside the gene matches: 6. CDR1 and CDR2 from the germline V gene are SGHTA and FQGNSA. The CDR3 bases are TGTGCCAGCAGCTTACTAGCGGGAGGCGACGGTGAGCAGTTCTTC. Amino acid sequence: CASSLLAGGDGEQFF.

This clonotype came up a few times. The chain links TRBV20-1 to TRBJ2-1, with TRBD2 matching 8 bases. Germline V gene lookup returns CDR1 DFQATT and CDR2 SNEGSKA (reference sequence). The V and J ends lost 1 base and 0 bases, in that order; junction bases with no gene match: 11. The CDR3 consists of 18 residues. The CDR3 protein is CSARGSLPAGASYNEQFF. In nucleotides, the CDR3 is TGCAGTGCTAGAGGGAGTTTACCAGCGGGAGCCTCCTACAATGAGCAGTTCTTC.

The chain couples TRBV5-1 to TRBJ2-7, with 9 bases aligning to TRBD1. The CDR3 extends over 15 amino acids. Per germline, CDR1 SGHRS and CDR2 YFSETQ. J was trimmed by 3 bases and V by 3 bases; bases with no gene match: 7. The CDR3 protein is CASSSETGGSYEQYF. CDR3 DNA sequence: TGCGCCAGCAGCTCCGAAACAGGGGGCAGCTACGAGCAGTACTTC.

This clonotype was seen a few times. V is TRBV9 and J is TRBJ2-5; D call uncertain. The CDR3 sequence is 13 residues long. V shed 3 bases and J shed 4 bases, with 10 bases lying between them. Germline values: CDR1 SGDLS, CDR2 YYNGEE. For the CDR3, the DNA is TGTGCCAGCAGCGATCTATCGTCAGAGACCCAGTACTTC. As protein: CASSDLSSETQYF.

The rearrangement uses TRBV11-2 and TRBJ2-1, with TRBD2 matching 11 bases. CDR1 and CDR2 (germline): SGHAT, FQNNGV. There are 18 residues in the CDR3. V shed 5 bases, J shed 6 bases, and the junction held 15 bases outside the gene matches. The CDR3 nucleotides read TGTGCCAGCAGCCTGGGGGCCCCTAGCGGGAGGTCTCTCAATGAGCAGTTCTTC. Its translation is CASSLGAPSGRSLNEQFF.

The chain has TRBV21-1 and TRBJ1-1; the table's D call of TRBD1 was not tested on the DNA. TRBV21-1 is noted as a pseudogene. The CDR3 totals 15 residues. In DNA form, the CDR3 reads TGTGCCAGCAGCGAGGACAGGGGGATGAACACTGAAGCTTTCTTT. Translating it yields CASSEDRGMNTEAFF.

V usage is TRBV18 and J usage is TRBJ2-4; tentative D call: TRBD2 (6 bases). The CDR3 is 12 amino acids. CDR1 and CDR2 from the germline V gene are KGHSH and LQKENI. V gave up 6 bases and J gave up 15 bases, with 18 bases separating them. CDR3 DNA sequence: TGTGCCAGCTCCGCAGGCCGGGACTCCACGTACTTC. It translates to CASSAGRDSTYF. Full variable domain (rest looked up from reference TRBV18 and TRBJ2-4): NAGVMQNPRHLVRRRGQEARLRCSPMKGHSHVYWYRQLPEEGLKFMVYLQKENIIDESGMPKERFSAEFPKEGPSILRIQQVVRGDSAAYFCASSAGRDSTYFGAGTRLSVL.